The 21 T cell receptor beta chains presented below share a single source sample, sequenced in a study of T-cell reconstitution after alpha-beta-depleted transplantation in children. For TCRbeta, the library was prepared with unique molecular identifiers. TCRdb reprocessed the PCR reads with MiXCR, giving one entry per CDR3 protein. The sample holds fewer than 700,000 distinct CDR3 sequences; 10% to 15% are singletons and the top ten take 2.2%. The specimen comprised PBMCs, mostly from graft donor cells, sampled 360 days after TCRalphabeta/CD19-depleted stem cell transplant. The receptor set was obtained from a male patient aged 5 to 17 who had a stem cell transplant for acute myeloid leukemia, so the T cells may come from the graft donor.

This clonotype has a handful of counts. This chain uses TRBV9 with TRBJ2-2; tentatively, D is TRBD2 (6 bases). The CDR3 extends over 16 amino acids. CDR1 SGDLS and CDR2 YYNGEE come from the germline V gene. V was pared by 0 bases and J by 1 base, with 10 bases between. CDR3 bases: TGTGCCAGCAGCGTAGTAACCGGGGGGAACACCGGGGAGCTGTTTTTT. Its protein is CASSVVTGGNTGELFF.

This clonotype was seen a few times. This chain joins TRBV29-1 and TRBJ2-7; 15 positions agree with TRBD2. CDR1 is SQVTM, CDR2 ANQGSEA, per germline. V was pared by 5 bases and J by 5 bases, with 13 bases of the junction left unmatched. The CDR3 spans 17 residues. The CDR3: CSVPKETGLAGGNEQYF. CDR3 DNA: TGCAGCGTTCCAAAGGAGACGGGACTAGCGGGAGGAAACGAGCAGTACTTC.

This clonotype was seen a few times. This rearrangement joins TRBV27 to TRBJ2-5; possibly TRBD1 or TRBD2 for D (5 bases each). This CDR3 has 16 residues. Trimming removed 5 bases from V and 0 bases from J, with 16 bases in between. CDR1 MNHEY and CDR2 SMNVEV come from the germline V gene (reference sequence). CDR3 nucleotide sequence: TGTGCCAGCAGTCAAAGGGGCGGGTCGTACCAAGAGACCCAGTACTTC. Protein product: CASSQRGGSYQETQYF.

The gene calls are TRBV30 and TRBJ1-2, with D possibly TRBD1 on 5 matching bases. The CDR3 runs 12 residues. Germline CDR1 is GTSNPN and CDR2 is SVGIG (reference sequence). Trimming took 2 bases from V and 8 from J, leaving 12 bases between them. CDR3 residues: CAWSQQAGGYTF. DNA of the CDR3: TGTGCCTGGAGTCAACAGGCGGGGGGCTACACCTTC.

This clonotype was counted a few times. The rearrangement uses TRBV20-1 and TRBJ2-3; 12 nucleotides line up with TRBD2. This CDR3 has 15 amino acids. Germline-derived CDR1 and CDR2 are DFQATT and SNEGSKA (reference sequence). The CDR3 nucleotides are TGCTCCGCTAGCGGGAGGGATTCTAGCACAGATACGCAGTATTTT. It yields the protein CSASGRDSSTDTQYF.

The gene calls are TRBV6-5 and TRBJ2-1; D might be TRBD2 (7 bases). The germline CDR1 and CDR2 sequences are MNHEY and SVGAGI. Trimming removed 2 bases at V and 8 bases at J, with 19 bases between. The CDR3 extends over 16 amino acids. This chain's CDR3 is CASSYRGAWEGHEQFF. In DNA form, the CDR3 reads TGTGCCAGCAGTTACCGGGGGGCGTGGGAGGGCCATGAGCAGTTCTTC.

In this sample, this clonotype turned up many times. The chain uses TRBV14 and TRBJ2-5; D unclear. The CDR3 runs to 14 residues. In germline, CDR1 is SGHDN, CDR2 FVKESK. The ends were cut back, 1 base at V and 5 bases at J, with 11 bases in the middle. Here the CDR3 DNA reads TGTGCCAGCAGCCAAGGCCCGCGACGGGAGACCCAGTACTTC. This encodes CASSQGPRRETQYF.

This clonotype occurred a few times. J is TRBJ2-7 and V is TRBV28; TRBD1 matches 8 bases. The CDR3 runs 17 residues. The V gene's germline CDR1 is MDHEN and CDR2 SYDVKM. Unmatched junction bases numbered 12, after V lost 3 bases and J lost 2 bases. CDR3 region: CASSLGDRFWGTYEQYF. DNA for the CDR3: TGTGCCAGCAGTTTGGGGGACAGGTTTTGGGGAACCTACGAGCAGTACTTC.

This chain connects TRBV6-2 or TRBV6-3 to TRBJ2-3; 8 bases fit TRBD1. Germline V CDR1 and CDR2: MNHEY, SVGEGT. This CDR3 is 15 amino acids long. V was pared by 0 bases and J by 7 bases, with 6 bases of the junction left unmatched. The CDR3, as DNA: TGTGCCAGCAGTTACTCGCCAGGGGGCACCCATACGCAGTATTTT. It is translated as CASSYSPGGTHTQYF.

The gene calls are TRBV7-9 and TRBJ2-7, with D perhaps given as TRBD1 or TRBD2 (5 bases each). V lost 4 bases and J 5 bases, leaving 15 bases between the germline ends. Germline V CDR1 and CDR2: SEHNR, FQNEAQ (reference sequence). CDR3 length: 14 amino acids. CDR3 region: CASSSSGVGDEQYF. The CDR3 bases are TGTGCCAGCAGCTCTTCTGGGGTGGGGGACGAGCAGTACTTC.

This clonotype was counted only a few times. This chain connects TRBV7-8 to TRBJ2-3; D possibly uses TRBD1 or TRBD2 (5 bases each). The CDR3 is 13 amino acids. V lost 5 bases, J lost 6 bases, and 12 bases lay in between. Germline CDR1 SGHVS, CDR2 FQNEAQ. Written as DNA, the CDR3 is TGTGCCAGCAGCCCGACAGACTACGATACGCAGTATTTT. This codes for CASSPTDYDTQYF.

This clonotype was detected only a few times. This chain joins TRBV7-2 and TRBJ2-1; D ambiguous. The CDR3 is 14 amino acids. Germline CDR1 SGHTA, CDR2 FQGNSA. The V gene lost 0 bases and the J gene lost 4 bases, with 7 bases spanning the gap. The CDR3 DNA follows: TGTGCCAGCAGCTTAGCTGTCCTTTACAATGAGCAGTTCTTC. Protein sequence: CASSLAVLYNEQFF.

This clonotype appeared a few times. The chain employs TRBV28 and TRBJ1-5; tentatively, D is TRBD1 (5 bases). This CDR3 is 15 amino acids long. Per the germline V gene, CDR1 is MDHEN and CDR2 is SYDVKM. V was trimmed by 1 base and J by 5 bases, leaving 12 bases between them. The CDR3 region is CASSLSQGRDQPQHF. The CDR3 nucleotides read TGTGCCAGCAGTTTATCTCAGGGAAGGGATCAGCCCCAGCATTTT.

This clonotype was observed many times. V usage is TRBV12-3 or TRBV12-4 and J usage is TRBJ2-1, with unresolved D. V was trimmed by 5 bases and J by 2 bases, leaving 10 bases between them. The CDR3 covers 14 residues. The CDR3 reads CASSPADTYNEQFF. In DNA form, the CDR3 reads TGTGCCAGCAGTCCCGCTGACACCTACAATGAGCAGTTCTTC.

This clonotype was counted many times. This chain joins TRBV2 and TRBJ2-7; D may be TRBD1 or TRBD2 (7 bases each). Trimming took off 3 bases at V and 0 bases at J, with 18 bases between the two ends. This CDR3 contains 17 residues. Germline assignment: CDR1 SNHLY and CDR2 FYNNEI. The CDR3: CASSEGQTSFGSYEQYF. DNA of the CDR3: TGTGCCAGCAGTGAGGGACAGACTAGCTTCGGCTCCTACGAGCAGTACTTC.

This clonotype was observed a few times. The CDR3 nucleotides read TGTGCCAGCAGTTATCGTCGCTCTGGCGGGAGGGACAATGAGCAGTTCTTC. Its translation is CASSYRRSGGRDNEQFF. The chain recombines TRBV6-5 with TRBJ2-1, with TRBD2 matching 9 bases. The CDR3 runs 17 residues. Germline V gene lookup returns CDR1 MNHEY and CDR2 SVGAGI. The ends lost 3 bases at V and 5 bases at J; junction bases unmatched: 11.

This clonotype was observed a handful of times. The rearrangement joins TRBV20-1 to TRBJ2-3, with a weak D call TRBD1 (6 bases). Trimming pared 3 bases from V and 2 bases from J, leaving 18 bases between. The germline CDR1 and CDR2 sequences are DFQATT and SNEGSKA (reference sequence). The CDR3 contains 16 residues. CDR3 region: CSASSPRGLSTDTQYF. The CDR3 nucleotides are TGCAGTGCTAGTAGTCCCAGGGGTTTGTCCACAGATACGCAGTATTTT.

This sequence joins TRBV4-3 and TRBJ2-4; D remains unclear. The V end lost 4 bases, the J end lost 0 bases, and 10 bases lay between the germline ends. Germline CDR1 is LGHNA and CDR2 is YSLEER. This CDR3 is built from 15 residues. In DNA, the CDR3 is TGCGCCAGCAGCCCATCGGACCTAGCCAAAAACATTCAGTACTTC. This codes for CASSPSDLAKNIQYF.

This clonotype was counted a few times. The chain has TRBV11-1 and TRBJ2-6; 9 nucleotides line up with TRBD1. Trimming removed 6 bases from V and 0 bases from J; junction bases left unmatched: 9. The CDR3 is made up of 18 amino acids. The germline gives CDR1 SGHAT, CDR2 FQDESV (reference sequence). The CDR3: CASRGRDRVYSGANVLTF. The CDR3 bases are TGTGCCAGCAGGGGTCGGGACAGGGTGTACTCTGGGGCCAACGTCCTGACTTTC.

The chain combines TRBV20-1 with TRBJ2-5, with TRBD2 matching 8 bases. The germline V gene encodes CDR1 DFQATT and CDR2 SNEGSKA (reference sequence). This CDR3 is built from 15 residues. Trimming cost V 5 bases and J 3 bases; bases outside gene matches: 11. This CDR3 is CSAPLGSGSKETQYF. CDR3 nucleotide sequence: TGCAGTGCTCCCCTGGGAAGCGGGAGTAAAGAGACCCAGTACTTC.

There are many counts of this clonotype. V is TRBV5-1 and J is TRBJ2-1, with 13 bases fitting TRBD2. The germline CDR1 and CDR2 sequences are SGHRS and YFSETQ. This CDR3 comprises 20 residues. The J segment lost 4 bases and the V segment lost 0 bases, leaving 13 bases of the junction unmatched. CDR3 amino acids: CASSLELKRLAGGLYNEQFF. For the CDR3, the DNA is TGCGCCAGCAGCTTGGAACTCAAACGACTAGCGGGAGGTCTGTACAATGAGCAGTTCTTC.